This passage covers 13 T cell receptor beta chains from one sample sequenced in a study of T cell repertoires in cytomegalovirus infection. TCRdb recomputed calls from the reads with MiXCR, one row per CDR3 protein. The sample carries around 340,000 distinct CDR3 sequences, just under 30% recorded once. The antigens for these receptors are not known. Sequences were derived from cultured PBMCs, sampled from culture after CMV antigen stimulation. Receptors were obtained from a human donor in good health (CMV status not recorded). Some clones in this sample may be carry-over from other donors' samples.

This clonotype came up a few times. The chain links TRBV10-3 to TRBJ2-7; maybe TRBD1 (6 bases). The CDR3 is 16 residues long. The V gene's germline CDR1 is ENHRY and CDR2 SYGVKD. V was shortened by 6 bases and J by 3 bases, with 21 bases between the two germline ends. DNA for the CDR3: TGTGCCATCAGCCCGCAGAGCGGACAGCACTTCTACGAGCAGTACTTC. It yields the protein CAISPQSGQHFYEQYF.

This clonotype occurred a few times. The genes are TRBV28 and TRBJ2-7, with 12 bases that match TRBD2. V shed 2 bases and J 4 bases; nucleotides not matched to a gene: 3. The germline CDR1 and CDR2 sequences are MDHEN and SYDVKM. The CDR3 loop spans 15 amino acids. The CDR3 sequence is CASSLPSGRVYEQYF. The CDR3 DNA sequence: TGTGCCAGCAGTTTACCTAGCGGGAGGGTATACGAGCAGTACTTC.

The chain uses TRBV28 and TRBJ2-2, with 11 bases aligning to TRBD2. CDR1 and CDR2 (germline): MDHEN, SYDVKM. V shed 1 base and J 0 bases; nucleotides not matched to a gene: 10. CDR3 length: 20 amino acids. CDR3 DNA sequence: TGTGCCAGCAGTTTATTCCCTATGAGTAGCGGGAGGGCGAACACCGGGGAGCTGTTTTTT. It codes for CASSLFPMSSGRANTGELFF.

Ten or more counts support this clonotype. The chain couples TRBV7-9 to TRBJ2-1; D is perhaps TRBD1 (5 bases). The ends were cut back, 8 bases at V and 0 bases at J, with 14 bases in the middle. Germline loops: CDR1 SEHNR, CDR2 FQNEAQ (reference sequence). This CDR3 has 15 residues. CDR3 in amino acids: CASGLKGISYNEQFF. In DNA, the CDR3 is TGTGCCAGCGGGCTTAAGGGGATCTCCTACAATGAGCAGTTCTTC.

The table lists this clonotype with many counts. The V and J genes are TRBV6-5 and TRBJ1-2, with D possibly matching TRBD1 (5 bases). This CDR3 is 17 amino acids long. Trimming stripped 1 base from V and 4 bases from J, with 19 bases between. Germline CDR1 reads MNHEY; CDR2 reads SVGAGI. CDR3 in DNA: TGTGCCAGCAGTTACTTTCGCGGGGGACCAGAGGGCTATGGCTACACCTTC. Amino acids: CASSYFRGGPEGYGYTF.

The chain has TRBV2 and TRBJ2-5, with 8 positions matching TRBD1. Per the germline V gene, CDR1 is SNHLY and CDR2 is FYNNEI. Unmatched junction bases numbered 7, after V lost 5 bases and J lost 2 bases. The CDR3 consists of 15 residues. CDR3 region: CASSKDRALQETQYF. For the CDR3, the DNA is TGTGCCAGCAGTAAGGACAGGGCCTTACAAGAGACCCAGTACTTC.

This clonotype was seen a few times. V gene TRBV20-1 combines with J gene TRBJ1-1, with 9 bases identical to TRBD1. This CDR3 spans 15 amino acids. CDR1 and CDR2 (germline): DFQATT, SNEGSKA (reference sequence). The ends lost 0 bases at V and 4 bases at J; junction bases unmatched: 6. DNA of the CDR3: TGCAGTGCTAGAGATATTAGGGGACAGGGCACTGAAGCTTTCTTT. Protein: CSARDIRGQGTEAFF.

This clonotype was counted between two and nine times. The gene calls are TRBV5-4 and TRBJ2-5, with unresolved D. V was clipped by 3 bases and J by 6 bases, with 15 bases between them. There are 14 residues in the CDR3. In germline, CDR1 is SGHNT, CDR2 YYREEE (reference sequence). CDR3 protein: CASSSTDAPKTQYF. CDR3 in DNA: TGTGCCAGCAGCTCGACGGATGCCCCCAAGACCCAGTACTTC.

This clonotype was counted ten times or more. V gene TRBV3-1 combines with J gene TRBJ2-1; TRBD2 aligns across 10 bases. This CDR3 is built from 17 residues. CDR1 and CDR2 (germline): LGHDT, YNNKEL (reference sequence). Germline trimming cut 2 bases from V and 3 bases from J; bases unmatched to any gene: 7. Written as DNA, the CDR3 is TGTGCCAGCAGCCAAAAAAGGATAGCGGGGGGCTACAATGAGCAGTTCTTC. This sequence encodes CASSQKRIAGGYNEQFF.

This clonotype was seen more than once but under ten times. This chain uses TRBV12-3 or TRBV12-4 with TRBJ2-3; 14 bases match TRBD2. This CDR3 contains 17 residues. The ends lost 3 bases at V and 2 bases at J; junction bases unmatched: 4. The DNA for the CDR3 is TGTGCCAGCAGTTTGGGACTAGCGGGGGCTCTCACAGATACGCAGTATTTT. Translating it yields CASSLGLAGALTDTQYF.

The J gene is TRBJ1-1, the V gene TRBV2; D gene ambiguous. CDR3 size: 13 residues. Germline assignment: CDR1 SNHLY and CDR2 FYNNEI. V lost 3 bases, J lost 0 bases, and 5 bases lay in between. In DNA form, the CDR3 reads TGTGCCAGCAGTGATAATCTGAACACTGAAGCTTTCTTT. Translating gives CASSDNLNTEAFF.

This chain joins TRBV6-1 and TRBJ2-7; 9 nucleotides match TRBD2. Germline values: CDR1 MNHNS, CDR2 SASEGT. CDR3 length equals 13 residues. V lost 4 bases and J lost 6; bases outside the gene matches: 4. CDR3 sequence reads: CASSGSGGFEQYF. The CDR3 region has the DNA TGTGCCAGCAGTGGTAGCGGGGGTTTCGAGCAGTACTTC.

The rearrangement joins TRBV10-3 to TRBJ1-1; D is undetermined. The CDR3 has 12 amino acids. Germline V gene lookup returns CDR1 ENHRY and CDR2 SYGVKD. V dropped 6 bases and J dropped 0 bases, with 5 bases sitting between them. CDR3 DNA: TGTGCCATCAGCGACATGAACACTGAAGCTTTCTTT. This sequence encodes CAISDMNTEAFF.